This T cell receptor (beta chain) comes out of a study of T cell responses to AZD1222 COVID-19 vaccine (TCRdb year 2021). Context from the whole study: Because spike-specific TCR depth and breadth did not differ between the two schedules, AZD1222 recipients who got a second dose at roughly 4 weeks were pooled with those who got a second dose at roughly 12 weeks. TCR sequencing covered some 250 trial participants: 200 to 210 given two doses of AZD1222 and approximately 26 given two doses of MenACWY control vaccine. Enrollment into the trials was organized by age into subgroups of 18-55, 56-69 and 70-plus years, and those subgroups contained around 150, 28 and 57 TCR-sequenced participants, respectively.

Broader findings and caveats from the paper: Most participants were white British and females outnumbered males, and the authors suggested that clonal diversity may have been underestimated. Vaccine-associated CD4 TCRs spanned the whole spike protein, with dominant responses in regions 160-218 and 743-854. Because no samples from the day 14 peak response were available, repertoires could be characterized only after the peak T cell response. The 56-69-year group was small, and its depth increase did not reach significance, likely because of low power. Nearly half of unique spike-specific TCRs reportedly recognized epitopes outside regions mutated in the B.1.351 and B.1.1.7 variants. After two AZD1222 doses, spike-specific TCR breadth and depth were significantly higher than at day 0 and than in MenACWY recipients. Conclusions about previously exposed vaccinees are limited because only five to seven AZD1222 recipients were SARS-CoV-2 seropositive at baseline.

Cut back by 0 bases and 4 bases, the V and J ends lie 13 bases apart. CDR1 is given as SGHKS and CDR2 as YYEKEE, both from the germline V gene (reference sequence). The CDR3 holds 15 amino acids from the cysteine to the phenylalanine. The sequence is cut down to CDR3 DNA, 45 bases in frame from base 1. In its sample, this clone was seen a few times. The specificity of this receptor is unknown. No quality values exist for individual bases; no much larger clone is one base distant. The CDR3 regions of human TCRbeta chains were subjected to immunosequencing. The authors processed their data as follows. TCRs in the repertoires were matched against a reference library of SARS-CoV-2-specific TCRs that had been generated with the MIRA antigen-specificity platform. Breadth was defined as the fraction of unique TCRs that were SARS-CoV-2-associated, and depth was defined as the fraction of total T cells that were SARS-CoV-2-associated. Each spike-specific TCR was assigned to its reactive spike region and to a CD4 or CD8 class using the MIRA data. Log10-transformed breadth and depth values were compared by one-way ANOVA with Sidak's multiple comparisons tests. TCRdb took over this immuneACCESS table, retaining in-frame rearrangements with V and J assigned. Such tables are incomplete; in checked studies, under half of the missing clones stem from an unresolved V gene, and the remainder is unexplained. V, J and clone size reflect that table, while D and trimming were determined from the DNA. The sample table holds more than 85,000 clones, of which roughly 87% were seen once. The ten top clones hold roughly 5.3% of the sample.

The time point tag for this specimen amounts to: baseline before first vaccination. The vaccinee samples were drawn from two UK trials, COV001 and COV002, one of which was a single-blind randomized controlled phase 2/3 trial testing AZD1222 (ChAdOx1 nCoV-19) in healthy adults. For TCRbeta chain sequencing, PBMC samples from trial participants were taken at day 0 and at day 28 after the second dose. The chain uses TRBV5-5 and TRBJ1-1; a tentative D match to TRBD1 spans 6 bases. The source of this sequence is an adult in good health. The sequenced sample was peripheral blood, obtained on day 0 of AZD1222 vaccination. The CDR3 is CASSLGTASVTEAFF. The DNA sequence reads TGTGCCAGCAGCTTGGGGACAGCGTCGGTCACTGAAGCTTTCTTT.